This T cell receptor (beta chain) was identified during a study of blood T cells in healthy people across ages. Study-level findings and limits: A roughly linear age-dependent decrease characterized TCR beta diversity per million T cells. Long-lived and aged donors differed, with more naive CD4+ cells and higher diversity in the long-lived.

The V gene's germline CDR1 is ENHRY and CDR2 SYGVKD. This CDR3 comprises 15 residues. The V and J ends lost 2 bases and 7 bases respectively, with 17 bases between them. This clonotype was seen a handful of times. The antigen is unknown. Combining a sample-barcoded 5' primer with a J-beta primer mix, a second PCR ran for about 6 to 11 cycles. The authors tagged each cDNA molecule using a template-switch adaptor with 12 random nucleotides. TCRdb recomputed calls from the 5' RACE reads with MiXCR, one row per CDR3 protein. The sample carries some 1.1 million distinct CDR3 sequences, more than 30% recorded once. Healthy Caucasian individuals from Russia aged about 6 to 90 served as donors.

Sequencing was carried out using blood. The genes are TRBV10-3 and TRBJ1-2, with D hard to call. This TCR derives from a man younger than 30 in good health. Written as DNA, the CDR3 is TGTGCCATCAGTGAGGCTGGGTCCCTGAGGAGTGGCTACACCTTC. Translated: CAISEAGSLRSGYTF.